This is a list of T cell receptor beta chains from one sample in a study of blood T cell repertoires in COVID-19. Here immunoSEQ multiplex PCR was the method, and the copy in TCRdb shows in-frame clones only, minus some. The sample gives under 200,000 clones, roughly 73% of which show up once; around 2.8% is in the top ten. What was sequenced was peripheral blood. These receptors were obtained from a man aged 65 to 85 with acute or convalescent COVID-19. The CDR3 runs from the conserved cysteine through the conserved F or W. Fields, in order: clone size, J gene, V gene, D gene, CDR3 protein, CDR3 DNA. A D gene is named only where the DNA matches it firmly. For some rows the clone size is stated as once, few or many, or as a class when expanded; others skip it.

clone size: -; J gene: TRBJ1-4; V gene: TRBV7-9; D gene: -; CDR3 protein: CASSPWEPDEKLFF; CDR3 DNA: TGTGCCAGCAGCCCCTGGGAGCCAGATGAAAAACTGTTTTTT
clone size: -; J gene: TRBJ2-5; V gene: TRBV14; D gene: -; CDR3 protein: CASRQLSQETQYF; CDR3 DNA: TGTGCCAGCAGACAACTGTCCCAAGAGACCCAGTACTTC
clone size: -; J gene: TRBJ1-1; V gene: TRBV7-9; D gene: TRBD1; CDR3 protein: CASSSGTGIVVNTEAFF; CDR3 DNA: TGTGCCAGCAGCTCGGGGACAGGGATTGTTGTGAACACTGAAGCTTTCTTT
clone size: once; J gene: TRBJ1-5; V gene: TRBV19; D gene: -; CDR3 protein: CASSMLGQGNQPQHF; CDR3 DNA: TGTGCCAGTAGTATGCTTGGCCAGGGAAATCAGCCCCAGCATTTT
clone size: many; J gene: TRBJ2-7; V gene: TRBV11-2; D gene: -; CDR3 protein: CASSLESTDYEQYF; CDR3 DNA: TGTGCCAGCAGCTTAGAATCCACAGACTACGAGCAGTACTTC
clone size: few; J gene: TRBJ2-6; V gene: TRBV5-4; D gene: TRBD1; CDR3 protein: CASSLSNRGGANVLTF; CDR3 DNA: TGTGCCAGCAGCTTGTCAAACAGGGGTGGGGCCAACGTCCTGACTTTC
clone size: few; J gene: TRBJ1-3; V gene: TRBV5-1; D gene: -; CDR3 protein: CASSFSQATSGNTIYF; CDR3 DNA: TGCGCCAGCAGCTTCTCACAGGCCACCTCTGGAAACACCATATATTTT
clone size: -; J gene: TRBJ2-1; V gene: TRBV7-2; D gene: -; CDR3 protein: CASSARSGLLYNEQFF; CDR3 DNA: TGTGCCAGCAGCGCCCGTTCTGGACTACTCTACAATGAGCAGTTCTTC
clone size: -; J gene: TRBJ2-3; V gene: TRBV28; D gene: -; CDR3 protein: CASSPAGREATDTQYF; CDR3 DNA: TGTGCCAGCAGCCCCGCGGGCAGAGAAGCCACAGATACGCAGTATTTT
clone size: -; J gene: TRBJ2-7; V gene: TRBV27; D gene: -; CDR3 protein: CASSLRQGGFHEQYF; CDR3 DNA: TGTGCCAGCAGTTTAAGACAGGGAGGTTTCCACGAGCAGTACTTC
clone size: -; J gene: TRBJ1-4; V gene: TRBV5-1; D gene: TRBD1; CDR3 protein: CASTRTGSGEKLFF; CDR3 DNA: TGCGCCAGCACCCGGACAGGGAGTGGTGAAAAACTGTTTTTT
clone size: -; J gene: TRBJ1-1; V gene: TRBV11-2; D gene: -; CDR3 protein: CASSVQVSMTEAFF; CDR3 DNA: TGTGCCAGCAGCGTACAGGTCTCGATGACTGAAGCTTTCTTT
clone size: -; J gene: TRBJ2-7; V gene: TRBV21-1; D gene: -; CDR3 protein: CASSNLGLAGGPLYEQYF; CDR3 DNA: TGTGCCAGCAGCAACCTGGGACTAGCGGGAGGGCCCCTCTACGAGCAGTACTTC
clone size: -; J gene: TRBJ1-4; V gene: TRBV6-6; D gene: -; CDR3 protein: CASSTGEKLFF; CDR3 DNA: TGTGCCAGCAGTACGGGGGAAAAACTGTTTTTT
clone size: -; J gene: TRBJ1-2; V gene: TRBV15; D gene: TRBD1; CDR3 protein: CATSRDRGLNYGYTF; CDR3 DNA: TGTGCCACCAGTCGGGACAGGGGACTTAACTATGGCTACACCTTC
clone size: -; J gene: TRBJ1-3; V gene: TRBV11-3; D gene: TRBD1; CDR3 protein: CASSDREGYSTGNTIYF; CDR3 DNA: TGTGCCAGCAGCGACAGGGAAGGATACTCTACTGGAAACACCATATATTTT
clone size: -; J gene: TRBJ2-3; V gene: TRBV7-7; D gene: TRBD2; CDR3 protein: CASSLSGADTQYF; CDR3 DNA: TGTGCTAGCAGCCTTAGCGGGGCAGATACGCAGTATTTT
clone size: once; J gene: TRBJ2-2; V gene: TRBV25-1; D gene: TRBD1; CDR3 protein: CASTGTATGELFF; CDR3 DNA: TGTGCCAGCACCGGGACAGCCACCGGGGAGCTGTTTTTT
clone size: -; J gene: TRBJ1-5; V gene: TRBV19; D gene: -; CDR3 protein: CASSRGVNQPQHF; CDR3 DNA: TGTGCCAGTAGTAGGGGCGTCAATCAGCCCCAGCATTTT
clone size: -; J gene: TRBJ1-4; V gene: TRBV10-2; D gene: TRBD1; CDR3 protein: CASSRDRGEKLFF; CDR3 DNA: TGCGCCAGCAGCCGGGACAGGGGTGAAAAACTGTTTTTT
clone size: once; J gene: TRBJ2-7; V gene: TRBV27; D gene: -; CDR3 protein: CASNIGPGFPYEQYF; CDR3 DNA: TGTGCCAGCAATATAGGGCCAGGGTTTCCCTACGAGCAGTACTTC
clone size: -; J gene: TRBJ2-3; V gene: TRBV5-1; D gene: -; CDR3 protein: CASSLVEDTQYF; CDR3 DNA: TGCGCCAGCAGCTTGGTAGAAGATACGCAGTATTTT
clone size: -; J gene: TRBJ2-7; V gene: TRBV11-2; D gene: TRBD2; CDR3 protein: CASSPGLAGVYEQYF; CDR3 DNA: TGTGCCAGCAGCCCGGGACTAGCGGGAGTCTACGAGCAGTACTTC
clone size: -; J gene: TRBJ2-7; V gene: TRBV5-6; D gene: TRBD2; CDR3 protein: CASSPRTSGVTYEQYF; CDR3 DNA: TGTGCCAGCAGCCCTAGGACTAGCGGGGTTACCTACGAGCAGTACTTC